The text below deals with one TCR beta chain. This specimen comes from a study of blood T cell repertoires in COVID-19. The V end lost 0 bases, the J end lost 9 bases, and 11 bases lay between the germline ends. The CDR3 totals 13 residues. CDR1 SNHLY and CDR2 FYNNEI come from the germline V gene. Sequenced by immunoSEQ multiplex PCR; TCRdb stores in-frame clones only, minus some. Among under 75,000 clones listed, 80% to 90% were seen once. The chain links TRBV2 to TRBJ2-5, with D uncertain. The sequencing sample was made of peripheral blood. The clonotype originates from a woman over 75 with active COVID-19. The CDR3 region is CASSEAPGAAQYF. CDR3 nucleotide sequence: TGTGCCAGCAGTGAAGCTCCGGGTGCGGCCCAGTACTTC.